This TCR beta chain was captured by sequencing in a study of blood T cell repertoires in COVID-19. As originally analysed: Estimation of nucleated cell counts was performed using reference gene primer amplification. Only in-frame clones appear in the TCRdb table, and some are missing; sequencing was by immunoSEQ multiplex PCR. The V and J calls and clone size are taken from that table; D and trimming were inferred from the DNA. The profile shows some 75,000 clones, 80% of them singletons. Only a few counts were recorded for this clone. V gave up 5 bases and J gave up 4 bases; unmatched junction bases: 7. In germline, CDR1 is SGHTA, CDR2 FQGNSA. The CDR3 contains 15 residues.

The rearrangement links TRBV7-2 to TRBJ1-3; 8 nucleotides agree with TRBD1. Sequenced material: peripheral blood. The sequence was collected from a man aged 50 or older with COVID-19, enrolled during active disease. CDR3: CASSPQGAPGNTIYF. The CDR3 nucleotides read TGTGCCAGCAGCCCCCAGGGGGCGCCGGGAAACACCATATATTTT.